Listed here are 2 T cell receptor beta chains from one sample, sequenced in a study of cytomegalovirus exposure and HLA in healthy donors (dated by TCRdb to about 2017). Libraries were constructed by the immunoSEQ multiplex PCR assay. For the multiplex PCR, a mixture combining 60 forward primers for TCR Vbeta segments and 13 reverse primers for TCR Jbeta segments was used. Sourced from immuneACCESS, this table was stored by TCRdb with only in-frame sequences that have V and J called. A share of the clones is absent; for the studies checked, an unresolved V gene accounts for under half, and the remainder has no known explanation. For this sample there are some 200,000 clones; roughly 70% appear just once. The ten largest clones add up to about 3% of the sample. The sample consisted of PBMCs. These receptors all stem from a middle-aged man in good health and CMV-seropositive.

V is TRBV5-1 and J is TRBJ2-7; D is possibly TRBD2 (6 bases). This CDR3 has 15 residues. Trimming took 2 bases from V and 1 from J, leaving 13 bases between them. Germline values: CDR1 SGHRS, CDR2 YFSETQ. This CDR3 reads CASSLPGRGSYEQYF. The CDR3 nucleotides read TGCGCCAGCAGCTTACCGGGACGGGGGTCCTACGAGCAGTACTTC.

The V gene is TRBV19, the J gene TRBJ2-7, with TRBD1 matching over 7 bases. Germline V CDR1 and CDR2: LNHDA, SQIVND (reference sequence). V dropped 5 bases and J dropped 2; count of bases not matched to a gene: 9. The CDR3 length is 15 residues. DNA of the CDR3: TGTGCCAGTAGTCCGACAGGGCTGGGAGCCTACGAGCAGTACTTC. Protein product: CASSPTGLGAYEQYF.